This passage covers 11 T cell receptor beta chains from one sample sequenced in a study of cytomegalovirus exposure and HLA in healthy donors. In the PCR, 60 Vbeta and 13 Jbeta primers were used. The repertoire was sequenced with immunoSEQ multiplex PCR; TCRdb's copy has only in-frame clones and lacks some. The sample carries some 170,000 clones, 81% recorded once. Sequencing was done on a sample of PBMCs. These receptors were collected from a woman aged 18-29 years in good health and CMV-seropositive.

The CDR3 reads CASSPGQPLHGYTF. The CDR3 region has the DNA TGTGCCAGCAGTCCGGGACAACCGCTGCACGGCTACACCTTC. The V gene is TRBV6-6, the J gene TRBJ1-2; D is perhaps TRBD1 (6 bases). Looked up from germline, CDR1 is MNHNY and CDR2 is SVGAGI (reference sequence). Trimming left V 5 bases short and J 8 bases short, with 18 bases between. The CDR3 length is 14 residues.

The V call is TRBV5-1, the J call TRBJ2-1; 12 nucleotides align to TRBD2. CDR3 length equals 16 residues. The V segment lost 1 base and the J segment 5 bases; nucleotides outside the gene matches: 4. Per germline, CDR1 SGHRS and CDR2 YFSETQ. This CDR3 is CASSLRLAGGNNEQFF. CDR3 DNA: TGCGCCAGCAGCTTGAGGCTAGCGGGGGGGAACAATGAGCAGTTCTTC.

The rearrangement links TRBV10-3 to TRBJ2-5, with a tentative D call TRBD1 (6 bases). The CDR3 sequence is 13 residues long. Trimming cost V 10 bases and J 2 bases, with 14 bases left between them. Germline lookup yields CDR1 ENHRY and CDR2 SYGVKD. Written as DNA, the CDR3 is TGTGCCACGAAAGAGGGGGAGCAAGAGACCCAGTACTTC. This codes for CATKEGEQETQYF.

For the CDR3, the DNA is TGTGCCAGCAGTTACTCCGGACAGTACAATGAAAAACTGTTTTTT. As protein: CASSYSGQYNEKLFF. J is TRBJ1-4 and V is TRBV6-5, with a tentative D call TRBD1 (6 bases). V was trimmed by 0 bases and J by 5 bases, leaving 10 bases between them. The germline gives CDR1 MNHEY, CDR2 SVGAGI. The CDR3 is made up of 15 amino acids.

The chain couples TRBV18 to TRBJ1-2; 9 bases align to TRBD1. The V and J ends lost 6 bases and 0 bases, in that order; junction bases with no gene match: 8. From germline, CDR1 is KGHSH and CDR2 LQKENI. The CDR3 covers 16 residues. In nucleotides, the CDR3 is TGTGCCAGCTCGCCCGGGACAGGGCGAGCTAACTATGGCTACACCTTC. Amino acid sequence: CASSPGTGRANYGYTF.

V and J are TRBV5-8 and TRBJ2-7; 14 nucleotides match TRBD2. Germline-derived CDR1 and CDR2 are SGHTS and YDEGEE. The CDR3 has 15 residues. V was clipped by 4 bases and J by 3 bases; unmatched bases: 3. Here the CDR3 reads CASSPGLAGVYEQYF. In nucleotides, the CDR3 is TGTGCCAGCAGCCCGGGACTAGCGGGGGTCTACGAGCAGTACTTC.

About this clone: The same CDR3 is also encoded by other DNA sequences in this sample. DNA of the CDR3: TGTGCCAGCAGTGACGGGGTCATTCCCTACGAGCAGTACTTC. Its protein is CASSDGVIPYEQYF. This chain connects TRBV25-1 to TRBJ2-7; possibly TRBD2 for D (5 bases). V lost 3 bases, J lost 2 bases, and 11 bases lay in between. The V gene's germline CDR1 is MGHDK and CDR2 SYGVNS. CDR3 length equals 14 residues.

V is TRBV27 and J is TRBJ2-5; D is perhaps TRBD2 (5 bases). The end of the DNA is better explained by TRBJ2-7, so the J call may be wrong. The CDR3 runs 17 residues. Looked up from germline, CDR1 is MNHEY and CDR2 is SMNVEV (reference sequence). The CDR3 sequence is CASSLGPSPGVSYEQYF. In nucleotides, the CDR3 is TGTGCCAGCAGTTTAGGCCCCTCTCCCGGGGTCTCCTACGAGCAGTACTTC.

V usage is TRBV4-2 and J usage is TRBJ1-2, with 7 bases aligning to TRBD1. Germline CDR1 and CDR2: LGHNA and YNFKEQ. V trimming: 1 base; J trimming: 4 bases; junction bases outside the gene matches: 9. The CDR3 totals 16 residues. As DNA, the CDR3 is TGTGCCAGCAGCCAAGGCCGGGACAGAGAATTCTATGGCTACACCTTC. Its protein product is CASSQGRDREFYGYTF.

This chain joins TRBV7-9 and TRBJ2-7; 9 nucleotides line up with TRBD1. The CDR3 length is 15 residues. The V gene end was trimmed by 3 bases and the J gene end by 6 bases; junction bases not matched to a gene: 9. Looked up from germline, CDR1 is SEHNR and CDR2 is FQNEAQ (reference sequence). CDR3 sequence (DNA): TGTGCCAGCAGCTTTAGTACCGGGACAGGGCTCGAGCAGTACTTC. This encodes CASSFSTGTGLEQYF.

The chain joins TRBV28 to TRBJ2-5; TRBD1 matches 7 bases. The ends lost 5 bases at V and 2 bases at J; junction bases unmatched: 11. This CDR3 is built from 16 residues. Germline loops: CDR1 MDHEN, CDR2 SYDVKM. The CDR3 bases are TGTGCCAGCAGTAGGATACCGGGACAGCGACAAGAGACCCAGTACTTC. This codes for CASSRIPGQRQETQYF. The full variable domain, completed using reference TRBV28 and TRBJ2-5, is DVKVTQSSRYLVKRTGEKVFLECVQDMDHENMFWYRQDPGLGLRLIYFSYDVKMKEKGDIPEGYSVSREKKERFSLILESASTNQTSMYLCASSRIPGQRQETQYFGPGTRLLVL.